This T cell receptor (beta chain) was recovered during a study of blood T cell repertoires in COVID-19. Looking at the study overall: COVID-19 samples collected from the United States, Italy and Spain covered acute and convalescent phases. In each case, the material was cDNA or gDNA derived from T cells, B-cell-depleted T cells, or PBMCs.

The table came from immunoSEQ multiplex PCR; TCRdb's copy has only in-frame clones and leaves some out. This sample has under 250,000 clones, with about 84% found just once. V gave up 2 bases and J gave up 4 bases, with 10 bases separating them. This CDR3 is 13 amino acids long. The V gene's germline CDR1 is SGHDT and CDR2 YYEEEE. The Seattle patients, enrolled during active infection, were followed longitudinally. The sequence came from a woman aged 80 or older with COVID-19, enrolled during active disease. The gene calls are TRBV5-6 and TRBJ2-7; D is perhaps TRBD1 (5 bases). Sequenced sample: peripheral blood. The CDR3 DNA follows: TGTGCCAGCAGCTTCCAGGGAAGGTACGAGCAGTACGTC. It codes for CASSFQGRYEQYV.